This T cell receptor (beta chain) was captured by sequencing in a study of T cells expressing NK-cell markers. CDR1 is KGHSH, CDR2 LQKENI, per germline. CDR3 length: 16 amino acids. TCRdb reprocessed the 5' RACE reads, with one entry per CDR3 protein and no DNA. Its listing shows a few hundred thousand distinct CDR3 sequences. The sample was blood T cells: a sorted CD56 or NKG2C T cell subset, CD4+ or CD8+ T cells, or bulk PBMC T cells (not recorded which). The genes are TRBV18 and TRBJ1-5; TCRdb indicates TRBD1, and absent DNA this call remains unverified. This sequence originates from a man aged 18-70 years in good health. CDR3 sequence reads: CASSPLQDRGNQPQHF. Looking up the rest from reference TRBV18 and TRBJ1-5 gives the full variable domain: NAGVMQNPRHLVRRRGQEARLRCSPMKGHSHVYWYRQLPEEGLKFMVYLQKENIIDESGMPKERFSAEFPKEGPSILRIQQVVRGDSAAYFCASSPLQDRGNQPQHFGDGTRLSIL.